These 7 T cell receptor beta chains originate from one sample sequenced in a study of tumor and adjacent non-tumor tissue in lung cancer. No cell sorting was done before RNA was extracted from the tissue. The library came from three nested PCR rounds adapted from ARM-PCR protocols. Using its own MiXCR run on the multiplex PCR reads, TCRdb lists one record per CDR3 protein. The sample has roughly 200,000 distinct CDR3 sequences, about 71% seen once. Sequencing was carried out using lung tumor tissue. The receptors originated from a man aged 60 to 75 with non-small cell lung cancer.

This clonotype was seen a few times. The J gene is TRBJ2-2, the V gene TRBV2; 10 nucleotides agree with TRBD1. The CDR3 is 16 residues long. V gave up 4 bases and J gave up 2 bases; unmatched junction bases: 4. Looked up from germline, CDR1 is SNHLY and CDR2 is FYNNEI. The CDR3 DNA sequence: TGTGCCAGCAGTGGGACAGGGGGTTTCAACACCGGGGAGCTGTTTTTT. Translation gives CASSGTGGFNTGELFF.

V and J are TRBV11-2 and TRBJ2-7; no clear D gene. The CDR3 is 11 amino acids. Germline V gene data show CDR1 as SGHAT and CDR2 as FQNNGV. Trimming removed 7 bases at V and 5 bases at J, with 9 bases between. DNA for the CDR3: TGTGCCAGCACCCCGAGCGACGAGCAGTACTTC. Protein sequence: CASTPSDEQYF.

In DNA, the CDR3 is TGTGCCAGCAGCGACTCTAGCGGGAGCTTTAACAAGCAGTACTTC. This sequence encodes CASSDSSGSFNKQYF. The rearrangement joins TRBV13 to TRBJ2-7, with TRBD2 matching 10 bases. This CDR3 spans 15 amino acids. CDR1 PRHDT and CDR2 FYEKMQ come from the germline V gene (reference sequence). V gave up 5 bases and J gave up 8 bases; unmatched junction bases: 12.

This clonotype showed up many times. The chain employs TRBV4-3 and TRBJ2-3; D is possibly TRBD1 (6 bases). With 3 bases removed from V and 3 bases from J, the gap between germline ends came to 13 bases. Germline CDR1 and CDR2: LGHNA and YSLEER. The CDR3 totals 15 residues. In nucleotides, the CDR3 is TGCGCCAGCAGCCAGGGACACCTTCGTACAGATACGCAGTATTTT. Translation: CASSQGHLRTDTQYF.

This clonotype was seen a handful of times. This chain links TRBV5-4 with TRBJ1-6, with D unclear. Trimming took off 0 bases at V and 1 base at J, with 11 bases between the two ends. The CDR3 length is 17 residues. The germline V gene has CDR1 SGHNT and CDR2 YYREEE (reference sequence). The DNA for the CDR3 is TGTGCCAGCAGCTTGGTGGGGTCAAGGTCCTATAATTCACCCCTCCACTTT. This codes for CASSLVGSRSYNSPLHF.

In regard to this clonotype: This likely comes from a read error, as the CDR3 has no conserved phenylalanine or tryptophan at its end. The genes are TRBV11-3 and TRBJ1-6, with 9 bases fitting TRBD1. The CDR3 runs to 16 residues. Germline V gene data show CDR1 as SGHNT and CDR2 as YENEEA. V trimming: 6 bases; J trimming: 8 bases; junction bases outside the gene matches: 11. CDR3 in amino acids: CASSSGGTGLHSPLHY. The CDR3 DNA reads as TGTGCCAGCAGTTCCGGCGGGACAGGGTTACATTCACCCCTCCACTAT.

This clonotype has more than one count but fewer than ten. The CDR3 does not close with the conserved phenylalanine or tryptophan, likely indicating a read error. The genes are TRBV11-2 and TRBJ1-2, with D possibly matching TRBD1 (5 bases). The V and J ends lost 3 bases and 10 bases respectively, with 15 bases between them. CDR3 length: 13 amino acids. Germline V gene data show CDR1 as SGHAT and CDR2 as FQNNGV. CDR3 in DNA: TGTGCCAGCAGCTTGGGATGGGGGGATGACTACACCTTA. This codes for CASSLGWGDDYTL.